These 31 T cell receptor beta chains were sequenced from one sample in a study of T cell responses to AZD1222 COVID-19 vaccine. Data came from immunoSEQ multiplex PCR; TCRdb stores just in-frame clones and leaves some out. The record lists over 140,000 clones, of which the ten most abundant hold 2.2%. The sample was peripheral blood. The receptor set was obtained from an adult in good health.

The chain joins TRBV2 to TRBJ1-2; D is unclear. This CDR3 is built from 13 residues. Trimming pared 3 bases from V and 8 bases from J, leaving 13 bases between. Looked up from germline, CDR1 is SNHLY and CDR2 is FYNNEI. The CDR3 DNA sequence: TGTGCCAGCAGTGACTTCAAGGTGGGAGGCTACACCTTC. Translated, it gives CASSDFKVGGYTF.

A remark on this clone: Additional DNA sequences in this sample encode the identical CDR3. The V call is TRBV7-9, the J call TRBJ1-2; D unclear. Germline V CDR1 and CDR2: SEHNR, FQNEAQ (reference sequence). The CDR3 runs to 12 residues. V lost 0 bases to trimming and J lost 4 bases, with 3 bases between them. CDR3 sequence (DNA): TGTGCCAGCAGCTTAGCGGGCTATGGCTACACCTTC. Amino acids: CASSLAGYGYTF.

The chain links TRBV11-3 to TRBJ2-7; D is perhaps TRBD1 (6 bases). The ends were cut back, 1 base at V and 10 bases at J, with 11 bases in the middle. Germline-derived CDR1 and CDR2 are SGHNT and YENEEA. CDR3 length: 12 amino acids. CDR3 loop: CASSLVTGLQYF. CDR3 in DNA: TGTGCCAGCAGCTTAGTGACAGGTCTACAGTACTTC.

The genes are TRBV7-9 and TRBJ2-5, with 8 positions matching TRBD1. The germline V gene has CDR1 SEHNR and CDR2 FQNEAQ (reference sequence). Germline trimming cut 5 bases from V and 1 base from J; bases unmatched to any gene: 3. The CDR3 consists of 14 residues. The CDR3 region has the DNA TGTGCCAGCAGCAAGGACAGGGCCCAAGAGACCCAGTACTTC. Translated: CASSKDRAQETQYF.

The chain has TRBV5-1 and TRBJ1-1; 8 bases align to TRBD1. The trim removed 1 base at V and 7 bases at J, leaving 6 bases unmatched. The CDR3 contains 14 residues. From germline, CDR1 is SGHRS and CDR2 YFSETQ. CDR3 protein: CASSLFDRGGEAFF. The CDR3 DNA sequence: TGCGCCAGCAGCTTGTTCGACAGGGGTGGTGAAGCTTTCTTT.

The V call is TRBV6-2 or TRBV6-3, the J call TRBJ1-5, with D unresolved. The CDR3 length is 20 residues. From germline, CDR1 is MNHEY and CDR2 SVGEGT. The V gene lost 0 bases and the J gene lost 0 bases, with 21 bases spanning the gap. The chain's CDR3 is CASSYSRLQAARYSNQPQHF. The DNA of the CDR3 is TGTGCCAGCAGTTACTCGAGGCTTCAGGCAGCAAGATATAGCAATCAGCCCCAGCATTTT.

J is TRBJ1-4 and V is TRBV28; a possible D gene is TRBD1 (5 bases). Trimming removed 2 bases at V and 7 bases at J, with 11 bases between. In germline, CDR1 is MDHEN, CDR2 SYDVKM. The CDR3 covers 14 residues. The CDR3 reads CASSLGGSTEKLFF. The DNA of the CDR3 is TGTGCCAGCAGTTTAGGGGGGAGTACTGAAAAACTGTTTTTT.

The chain's CDR3 is CASSLNRGNTEAFF. The CDR3 DNA is TGTGCCAGCAGCTTGAACAGGGGGAACACTGAAGCTTTCTTT. V is TRBV5-4 and J is TRBJ1-1; TRBD1 matches at 7 bases. V lost 1 base and J lost 1; bases outside the gene matches: 1. This CDR3 region has 14 residues. The germline V gene has CDR1 SGHNT and CDR2 YYREEE (reference sequence).

The chain has TRBV29-1 and TRBJ2-1; no reliable D call. The CDR3 runs 10 residues. The V gene's germline CDR1 is SQVTM and CDR2 ANQGSEA. V was clipped by 3 bases and J by 6 bases, with 3 bases between them. The CDR3: CSVDSNEQFF. CDR3 DNA: TGCAGCGTTGACAGCAATGAGCAGTTCTTC.

The CDR3 region has the DNA TGTGCCAGCAGTTCCCTCGATGGTTCACCCCTCCACTTT. Protein sequence: CASSSLDGSPLHF. The J gene is TRBJ1-6, the V gene TRBV12-3 or TRBV12-4; no clear D gene. The CDR3 is 13 residues long. V lost 4 bases, J lost 9 bases, and 10 bases lay in between.

The V and J genes are TRBV29-1 and TRBJ1-1; weak D call: TRBD1 (5 bases). The CDR3 is 13 residues long. Germline V CDR1 and CDR2: SQVTM, ANQGSEA. V lost 3 bases and J 1 base, leaving 9 bases between the germline ends. The CDR3 bases are TGCAGCGTTGAGCGGGGGGGGAACACTGAAGCTTTCTTT. Its translation: CSVERGGNTEAFF. The full variable domain, rest sourced from reference TRBV29-1 and TRBJ1-1, is SAVISQKPSRDICQRGTSLTIQCQVDSQVTMMFWYRQQPGQSLTLIATANQGSEATYESGFVIDKFPISRPNLTFSTLTVSNMSPEDSSIYLCSVERGGNTEAFFGQGTRLTVV.

CDR3 sequence: CASRRGQPQHF. CDR3 sequence (DNA): TGTGCCAGCAGACGTGGACAGCCCCAGCATTTT. The gene calls are TRBV28 and TRBJ1-5; D gene ambiguous. Germline V CDR1 and CDR2: MDHEN, SYDVKM. The CDR3 runs 11 residues. Trimming stripped 6 bases from V and 7 bases from J, with 7 bases between.

The CDR3 DNA reads as TGTGCCAGTAGTATAGATCGAGGCGGGGAAAACGAGCAGTACTTC. Protein sequence: CASSIDRGGENEQYF. The chain couples TRBV19 to TRBJ2-7, with D possibly being TRBD2 (6 bases). The germline gives CDR1 LNHDA, CDR2 SQIVND (reference sequence). The CDR3 consists of 15 residues. The germline V and J ends were trimmed by 0 bases and 5 bases, with 14 bases remaining between them.

The chain uses TRBV12-3 or TRBV12-4 and TRBJ1-2; 8 nucleotides match TRBD1. The V and J ends lost 6 bases and 6 bases, in that order; junction bases with no gene match: 6. CDR3 size: 13 residues. CDR3 nucleotides: TGTGCCAGCAGCCAGGGGGCAGAGGATGGCTACACCTTC. Protein sequence: CASSQGAEDGYTF.

V gene TRBV9 combines with J gene TRBJ1-4; 7 bases match TRBD1. CDR3 length: 15 residues. Germline V lookup: CDR1 SGDLS, CDR2 YYNGEE. V lost 3 bases to trimming and J lost 6 bases; unmatched junction nucleotides: 8. The CDR3 DNA follows: TGTGCCAGCAGCGGAAACAGGGGTAGAGATGAAAAACTGTTTTTT. This sequence encodes CASSGNRGRDEKLFF.

V and J are TRBV28 and TRBJ2-7; perhaps TRBD2 as D (6 bases). The CDR3 consists of 14 residues. The germline CDR1 and CDR2 sequences are MDHEN and SYDVKM. Trimming shortened V by 1 base and J by 4 bases, and 11 bases separated the two germline ends. The CDR3 DNA is TGTGCCAGCAGTTTATCGGGCGGGACGTACGAGCAGTACTTC. Translated: CASSLSGGTYEQYF.

V gene TRBV5-6 combines with J gene TRBJ1-2; maybe TRBD1 (6 bases). Trimming shortened V by 3 bases and J by 8 bases, and 20 bases separated the two germline ends. Germline V gene lookup returns CDR1 SGHDT and CDR2 YYEEEE. CDR3 size: 15 residues. CDR3 sequence reads: CASSSVRGGVVGYTF. The CDR3, as DNA: TGTGCCAGCAGCTCCGTCAGGGGCGGAGTAGTGGGCTACACCTTC. Looking up the rest from reference TRBV5-6 and TRBJ1-2 gives the full variable domain: DAGVTQSPTHLIKTRGQQVTLRCSPKSGHDTVSWYQQALGQGPQFIFQYYEEEERQRGNFPDRFSGHQFPNYSSELNVNALLLGDSALYLCASSSVRGGVVGYTFGSGTRLTVV.

The chain carries TRBV30 and TRBJ2-5, with 13 bases aligning to TRBD2. CDR1 and CDR2 from the germline V gene are GTSNPN and SVGIG (reference sequence). V lost 2 bases and J lost 5; bases outside the gene matches: 11. The CDR3 covers 17 residues. The CDR3 DNA reads as TGTGCCTGGAGTCGCGGAAGGACTAGCGGGGGTATGGAGACCCAGTACTTC. As protein: CAWSRGRTSGGMETQYF.

V gene TRBV4-2 combines with J gene TRBJ2-1, with 10 bases aligning to TRBD1. The CDR3 is 18 amino acids. J lost 7 bases, V lost 3 bases, and 15 bases had no gene match. Germline CDR1 is LGHNA and CDR2 is YNFKEQ. CDR3 loop: CASSQSQGGTGVRNEQFF. The CDR3 DNA reads TGTGCCAGCAGCCAGAGTCAAGGTGGGACAGGGGTGAGGAATGAGCAGTTCTTC.

The chain joins TRBV6-5 to TRBJ1-2, with 7 bases aligning to TRBD1. The CDR3 loop spans 15 amino acids. Losses at the gene ends were 4 bases for V and 0 bases for J; bases not matched to a gene: 5. Germline V gives CDR1 MNHEY, CDR2 SVGAGI. In DNA form, the CDR3 reads TGTGCCAGCAGTTGGCAGGGGGGCTCTAACTATGGCTACACCTTC. This gives the protein CASSWQGGSNYGYTF.

The genes are TRBV12-3 or TRBV12-4 and TRBJ1-1; no clear D gene. The CDR3 is 12 amino acids. With 6 bases removed from V and 4 bases from J, the gap between germline ends came to 9 bases. The CDR3 loop reads CASSSEGTEAFF. CDR3 DNA: TGTGCCAGCAGCTCGGAAGGCACTGAAGCTTTCTTT.

The chain uses TRBV18 and TRBJ2-7; 7 bases line up with TRBD1. The CDR3 is made up of 16 amino acids. V lost 3 bases and J lost 2; bases outside the gene matches: 10. In germline, CDR1 is KGHSH, CDR2 LQKENI. The CDR3 sequence: CASSPLEQGVPYEQYF. The CDR3 coding sequence is TGTGCCAGCTCACCCCTGGAGCAGGGGGTCCCCTACGAGCAGTACTTC.

The CDR3 protein is CASSPLGTEAFF. The CDR3, as DNA: TGTGCCAGCAGCCCGCTGGGTACTGAAGCTTTCTTT. The rearrangement joins TRBV6-5 to TRBJ1-1; D remains unclear. The CDR3 has 12 residues. With 6 bases removed from V and 5 bases from J, the gap between germline ends came to 10 bases. Germline-derived CDR1 and CDR2 are MNHEY and SVGAGI.

The chain links TRBV9 to TRBJ2-7, with 7 positions matching TRBD1. Germline V gene lookup returns CDR1 SGDLS and CDR2 YYNGEE. V gave up 0 bases and J gave up 5 bases; unmatched junction bases: 5. The CDR3 spans 14 residues. The CDR3 sequence: CASSVAGGSNEQYF. The DNA for the CDR3 is TGTGCCAGCAGCGTAGCAGGGGGAAGCAACGAGCAGTACTTC.

The chain links TRBV6-6 to TRBJ1-6; TRBD1 might be the D (5 bases). The germline V gene encodes CDR1 MNHNY and CDR2 SVGAGI (reference sequence). The CDR3 covers 15 residues. With 4 bases removed from V and 6 bases from J, the gap between germline ends came to 13 bases. The CDR3 is CASSSQTVSNSPLHF. CDR3 bases: TGTGCCAGCAGTTCCCAGACAGTATCTAATTCACCCCTCCACTTT.

This chain links TRBV6-5 with TRBJ1-5; perhaps TRBD1 as D (5 bases). There are 13 residues in the CDR3. Per germline, CDR1 MNHEY and CDR2 SVGAGI. Trimming took 6 bases from V and 5 from J, leaving 11 bases between them. The CDR3 is CASSREYYQPQHF. The DNA for the CDR3 is TGTGCCAGCAGCAGGGAGTACTATCAGCCCCAGCATTTT.

This chain connects TRBV12-3 or TRBV12-4 to TRBJ1-5; D possibly corresponds to TRBD1 (6 bases). The CDR3 runs to 13 residues. The V and J ends lost 6 bases and 5 bases respectively, with 11 bases between them. The CDR3 sequence: CASSLQGYQPQHF. CDR3 coding DNA: TGTGCCAGCAGCCTACAGGGCTATCAGCCCCAGCATTTT.

V is TRBV7-2 and J is TRBJ1-1, with D unclear. Germline assignment: CDR1 SGHTA and CDR2 FQGNSA. The CDR3 is made up of 13 amino acids. Trimming took off 2 bases at V and 1 base at J, with 5 bases between the two ends. The CDR3 bases are TGTGCCAGCAGCTTAAACAAGAACACTGAAGCTTTCTTT. Translation gives CASSLNKNTEAFF.

The V gene is TRBV25-1, the J gene TRBJ2-2, with D tentatively TRBD1 (7 bases). CDR1 and CDR2 (germline): MGHDK, SYGVNS. This CDR3 spans 17 amino acids. V was cut by 0 bases and J by 4 bases, with 15 bases left in between. CDR3 sequence: CASSEYIRQGGTGELFF. Here the CDR3 DNA reads TGTGCCAGCAGTGAATATATTCGACAGGGAGGCACCGGGGAGCTGTTTTTT.

V is TRBV5-1 and J is TRBJ2-5; D perhaps matches TRBD1 (6 bases). The CDR3 is made up of 15 amino acids. V lost 0 bases to trimming and J lost 1 base, with 10 bases between them. The germline CDR1 and CDR2 sequences are SGHRS and YFSETQ. In DNA form, the CDR3 reads TGCGCCAGCAGCTTGGTAACAGGGACCCAAGAGACCCAGTACTTC. It codes for CASSLVTGTQETQYF.

CDR3 nucleotide sequence: TGTGCCAGCAGTTTTGGACAGGGGAACTATGGCTACACCTTC. The encoded protein is CASSFGQGNYGYTF. The chain couples TRBV28 to TRBJ1-2; TRBD1 aligns across 9 bases. The germline V gene has CDR1 MDHEN and CDR2 SYDVKM. The CDR3 runs 14 residues. The V segment lost 3 bases and the J segment 2 bases; nucleotides outside the gene matches: 1.